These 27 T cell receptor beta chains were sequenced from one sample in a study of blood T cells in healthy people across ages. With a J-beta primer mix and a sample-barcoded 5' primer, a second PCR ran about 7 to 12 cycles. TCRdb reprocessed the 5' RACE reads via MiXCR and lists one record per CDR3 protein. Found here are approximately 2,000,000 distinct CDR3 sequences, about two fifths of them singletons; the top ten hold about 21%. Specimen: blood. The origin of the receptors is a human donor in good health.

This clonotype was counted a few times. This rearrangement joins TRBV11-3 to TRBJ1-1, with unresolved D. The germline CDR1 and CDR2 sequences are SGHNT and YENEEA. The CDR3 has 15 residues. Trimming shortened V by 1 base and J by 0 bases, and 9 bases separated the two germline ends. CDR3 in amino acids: CASSLAGEVNTEAFF. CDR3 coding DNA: TGTGCCAGCAGCTTAGCTGGGGAGGTGAACACTGAAGCTTTCTTT.

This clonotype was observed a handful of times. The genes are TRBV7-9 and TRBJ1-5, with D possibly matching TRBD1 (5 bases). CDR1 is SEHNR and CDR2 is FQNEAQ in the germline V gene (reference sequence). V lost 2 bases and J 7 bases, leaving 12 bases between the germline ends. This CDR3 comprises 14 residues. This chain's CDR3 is CASSLWPGRQPQHF. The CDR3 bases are TGTGCCAGCAGCTTATGGCCAGGGAGACAGCCCCAGCATTTT.

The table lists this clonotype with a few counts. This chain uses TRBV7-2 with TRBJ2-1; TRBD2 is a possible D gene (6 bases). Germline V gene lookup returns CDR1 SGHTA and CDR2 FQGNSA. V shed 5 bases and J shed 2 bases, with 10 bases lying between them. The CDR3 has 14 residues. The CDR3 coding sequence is TGTGCCAGCAGCACGCGGGGCACCTACAATGAGCAGTTCTTC. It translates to CASSTRGTYNEQFF.

This CDR3 is CASSSSRGTEAFF. DNA of the CDR3: TGTGCCAGCAGCTCCTCCCGGGGAACTGAAGCTTTCTTT. J is TRBJ1-1 and V is TRBV7-3; D is unresolved. Trimming pared 4 bases from V and 5 bases from J, leaving 11 bases between. Germline values: CDR1 SGHTA, CDR2 FQGTGA. This CDR3 is built from 13 residues.

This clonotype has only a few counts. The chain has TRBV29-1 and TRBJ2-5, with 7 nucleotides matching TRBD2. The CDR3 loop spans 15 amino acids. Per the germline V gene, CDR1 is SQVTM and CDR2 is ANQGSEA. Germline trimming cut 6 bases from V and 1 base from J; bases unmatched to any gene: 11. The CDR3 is CSVGLRGRVQETQYF. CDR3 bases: TGCAGCGTAGGACTGCGGGGGAGAGTCCAAGAGACCCAGTACTTC.

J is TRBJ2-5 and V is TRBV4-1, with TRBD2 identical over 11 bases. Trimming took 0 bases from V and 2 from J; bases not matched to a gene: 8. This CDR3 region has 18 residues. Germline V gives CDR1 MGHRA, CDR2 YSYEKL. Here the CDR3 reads CASSQEVFSGGGQETQYF. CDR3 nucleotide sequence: TGCGCCAGCAGCCAAGAAGTCTTTAGCGGGGGGGGACAAGAGACCCAGTACTTC.

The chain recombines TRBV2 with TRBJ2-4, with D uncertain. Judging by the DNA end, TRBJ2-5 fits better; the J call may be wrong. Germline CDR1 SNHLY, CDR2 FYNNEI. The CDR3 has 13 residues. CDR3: CASNPAAPETQYF. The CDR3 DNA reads TGTGCCAGCAACCCTGCGGCTCCAGAGACCCAGTACTTC.

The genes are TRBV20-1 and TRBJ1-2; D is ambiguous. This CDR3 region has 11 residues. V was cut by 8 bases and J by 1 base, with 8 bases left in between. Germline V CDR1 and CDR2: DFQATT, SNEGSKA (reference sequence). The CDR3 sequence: CSRSDNYGYTF. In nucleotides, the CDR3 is TGCAGTCGTAGTGATAACTATGGCTACACCTTC.

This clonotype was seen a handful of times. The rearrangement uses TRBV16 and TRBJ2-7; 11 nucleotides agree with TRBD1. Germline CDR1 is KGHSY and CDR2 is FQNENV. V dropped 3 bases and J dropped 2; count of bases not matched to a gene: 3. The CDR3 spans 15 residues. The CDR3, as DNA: TGTGCCAGCAGCCAGGACAGGGGGCCGACCTACGAGCAGTACTTC. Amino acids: CASSQDRGPTYEQYF.

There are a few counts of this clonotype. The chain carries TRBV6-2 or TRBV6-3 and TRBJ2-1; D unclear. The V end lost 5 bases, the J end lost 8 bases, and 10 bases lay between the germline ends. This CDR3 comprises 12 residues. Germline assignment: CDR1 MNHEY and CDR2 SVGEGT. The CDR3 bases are TGTGCCAGCAGTCATCGCGTGGATGAGCAGTTCTTC. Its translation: CASSHRVDEQFF.

The CDR3 DNA sequence: TGTGCCAGCAGTTACACTGAGCGGGGGGACCTCAATGAGCAGTTCTTC. Amino acids: CASSYTERGDLNEQFF. The V call is TRBV6-6, the J call TRBJ2-1, with TRBD2 matching 9 bases. The germline CDR1 and CDR2 sequences are MNHNY and SVGAGI (reference sequence). CDR3 length: 16 amino acids. With V trimmed by 2 bases and J by 6 bases, 8 bases remained unmatched.

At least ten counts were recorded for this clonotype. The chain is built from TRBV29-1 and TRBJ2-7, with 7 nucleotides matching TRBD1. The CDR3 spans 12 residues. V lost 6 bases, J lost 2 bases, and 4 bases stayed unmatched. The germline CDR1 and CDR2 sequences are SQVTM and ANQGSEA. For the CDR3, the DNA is TGCAGCGTCGGGACAGCGACCTACGAGCAGTACTTC. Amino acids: CSVGTATYEQYF.

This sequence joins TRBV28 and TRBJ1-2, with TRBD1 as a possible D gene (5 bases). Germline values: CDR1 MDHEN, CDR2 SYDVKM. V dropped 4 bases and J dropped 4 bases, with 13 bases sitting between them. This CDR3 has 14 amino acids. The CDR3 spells CASSSQGVVYGYTF. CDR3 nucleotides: TGTGCCAGCAGTTCGCAGGGTGTTGTCTATGGCTACACCTTC.

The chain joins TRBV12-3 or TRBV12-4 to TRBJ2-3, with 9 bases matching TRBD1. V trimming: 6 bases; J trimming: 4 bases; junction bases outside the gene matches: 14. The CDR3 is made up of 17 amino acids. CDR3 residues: CASSPRRPGQGSDTQYF. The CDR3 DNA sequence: TGTGCCAGCAGCCCCCGTCGACCAGGACAGGGGTCAGATACGCAGTATTTT.

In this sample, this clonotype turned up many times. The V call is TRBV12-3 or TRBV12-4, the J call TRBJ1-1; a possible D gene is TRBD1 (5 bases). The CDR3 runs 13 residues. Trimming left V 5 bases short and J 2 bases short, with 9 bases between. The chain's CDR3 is CASSRDHNTEAFF. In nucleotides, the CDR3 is TGTGCCAGCAGTCGGGACCATAACACTGAAGCTTTCTTT.

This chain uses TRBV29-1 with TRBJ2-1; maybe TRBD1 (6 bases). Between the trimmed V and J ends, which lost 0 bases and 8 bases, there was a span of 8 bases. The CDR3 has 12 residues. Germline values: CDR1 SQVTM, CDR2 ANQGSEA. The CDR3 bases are TGCAGCGTTGAAGAACAGGGTTATGAGCAGTTCTTC. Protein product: CSVEEQGYEQFF.

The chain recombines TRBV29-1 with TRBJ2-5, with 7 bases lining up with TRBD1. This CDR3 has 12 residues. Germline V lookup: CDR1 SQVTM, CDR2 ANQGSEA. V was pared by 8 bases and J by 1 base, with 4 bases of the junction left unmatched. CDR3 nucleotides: TGCAGCACGGGACAGCGCCAAGAGACCCAGTACTTC. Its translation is CSTGQRQETQYF.

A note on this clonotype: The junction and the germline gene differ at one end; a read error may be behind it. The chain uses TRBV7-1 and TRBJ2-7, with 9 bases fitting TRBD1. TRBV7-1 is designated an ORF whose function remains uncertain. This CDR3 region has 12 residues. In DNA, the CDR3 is TGTGTCAGCAGCTCGGACAGGGGCGAGCAGTACTTC. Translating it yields CVSSSDRGEQYF.

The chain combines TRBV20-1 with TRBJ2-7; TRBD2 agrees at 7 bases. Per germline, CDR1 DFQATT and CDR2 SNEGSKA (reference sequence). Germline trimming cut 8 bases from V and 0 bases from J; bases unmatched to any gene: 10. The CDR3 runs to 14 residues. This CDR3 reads CSFKDGGSSYEQYF. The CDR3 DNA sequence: TGCAGTTTCAAGGACGGGGGGTCCTCCTACGAGCAGTACTTC.

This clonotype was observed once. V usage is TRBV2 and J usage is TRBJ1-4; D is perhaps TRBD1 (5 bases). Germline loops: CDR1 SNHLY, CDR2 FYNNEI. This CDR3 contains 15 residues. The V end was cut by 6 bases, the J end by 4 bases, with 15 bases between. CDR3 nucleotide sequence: TGTGCCAGCAGACCACCGGGACGGGTTAATGAAAAACTGTTTTTT. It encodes CASRPPGRVNEKLFF.

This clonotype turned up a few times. Here the CDR3 reads CAWSVGHGYTF. For the CDR3, the DNA is TGTGCCTGGAGTGTCGGCCATGGCTACACCTTC. V is TRBV30 and J is TRBJ1-2; no firm D call. The germline V gene has CDR1 GTSNPN and CDR2 SVGIG (reference sequence). Deletions cut 0 bases from V and 6 bases from J, with 5 bases between. The CDR3 has 11 amino acids.

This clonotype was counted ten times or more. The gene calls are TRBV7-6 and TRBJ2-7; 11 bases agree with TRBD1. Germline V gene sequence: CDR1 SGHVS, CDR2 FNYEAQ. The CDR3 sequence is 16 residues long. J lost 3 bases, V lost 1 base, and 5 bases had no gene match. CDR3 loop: CASSLDPGQGVYEQYF. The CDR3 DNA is TGTGCCAGCAGCTTAGACCCGGGACAGGGGGTCTACGAGCAGTACTTC.

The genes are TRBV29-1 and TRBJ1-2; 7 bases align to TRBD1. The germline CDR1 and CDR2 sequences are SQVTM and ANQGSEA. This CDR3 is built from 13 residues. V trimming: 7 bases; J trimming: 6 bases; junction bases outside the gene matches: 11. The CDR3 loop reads CSALTGTAHGYTF. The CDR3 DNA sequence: TGCAGCGCCCTGACCGGGACAGCCCATGGCTACACCTTC.

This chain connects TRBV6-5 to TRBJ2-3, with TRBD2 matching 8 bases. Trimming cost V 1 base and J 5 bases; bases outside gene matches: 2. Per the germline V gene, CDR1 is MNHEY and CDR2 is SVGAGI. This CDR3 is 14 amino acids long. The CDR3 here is CASSYFAGGDTQYF. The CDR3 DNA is TGTGCCAGCAGTTACTTTGCGGGGGGAGATACGCAGTATTTT.

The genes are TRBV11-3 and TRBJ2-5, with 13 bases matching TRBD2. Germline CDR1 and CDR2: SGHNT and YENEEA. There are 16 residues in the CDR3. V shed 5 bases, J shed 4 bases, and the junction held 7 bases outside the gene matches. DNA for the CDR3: TGTGCCAGCAGCCGGACTAGCGGGGGCGGGCGAGAGACCCAGTACTTC. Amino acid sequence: CASSRTSGGGRETQYF.

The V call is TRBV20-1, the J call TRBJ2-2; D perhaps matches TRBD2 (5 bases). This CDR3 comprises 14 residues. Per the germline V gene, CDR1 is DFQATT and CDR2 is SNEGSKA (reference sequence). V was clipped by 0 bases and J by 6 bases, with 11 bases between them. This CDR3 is CSARDRRLAGELFF. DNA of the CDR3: TGCAGTGCTAGAGATCGGAGGTTAGCCGGGGAGCTGTTTTTT.

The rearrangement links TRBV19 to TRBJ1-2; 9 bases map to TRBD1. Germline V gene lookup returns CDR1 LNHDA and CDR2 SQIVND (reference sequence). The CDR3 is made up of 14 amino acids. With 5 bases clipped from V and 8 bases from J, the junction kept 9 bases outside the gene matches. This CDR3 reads CASSPGGQGVGYTF. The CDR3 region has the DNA TGTGCCAGTAGTCCGGGGGGACAGGGCGTCGGCTACACCTTC.